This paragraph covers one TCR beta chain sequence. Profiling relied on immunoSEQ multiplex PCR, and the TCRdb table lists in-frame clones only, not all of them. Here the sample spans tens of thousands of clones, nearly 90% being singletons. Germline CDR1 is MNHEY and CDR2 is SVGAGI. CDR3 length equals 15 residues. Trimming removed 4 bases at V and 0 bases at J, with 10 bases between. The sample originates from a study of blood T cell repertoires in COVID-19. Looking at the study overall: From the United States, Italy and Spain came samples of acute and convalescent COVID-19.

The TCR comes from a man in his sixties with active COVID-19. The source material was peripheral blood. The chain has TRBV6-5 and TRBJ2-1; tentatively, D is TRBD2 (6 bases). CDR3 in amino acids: CASSLRDLSYNEQFF. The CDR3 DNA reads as TGTGCCAGCAGTTTGCGGGACCTCTCCTACAATGAGCAGTTCTTC.